Listed here is a single T cell receptor beta chain. Its cognate antigen is unknown. These data come from a study of graft-versus-host responses after intestinal transplantation. Study-level findings and limits: Present in recipient marrow, GvH clones included some that appeared first in ileum or blood.

TCRdb's table, derived via immunoSEQ multiplex PCR, lists solely in-frame clones and lacks some. The sample carries 85,000 to 90,000 clones, roughly 92% recorded once. Trimming cost V 3 bases and J 0 bases, with 14 bases left between them. The CDR3 covers 16 residues. Per the germline V gene, CDR1 is GTSNPN and CDR2 is SVGIG (reference sequence). This clonotype originated in a human donor who received an intestinal transplant. The rearrangement uses TRBV30 and TRBJ1-4; possibly TRBD1 for D (5 bases). The sequenced sample was unstimulated CD4+ T cells sorted from spleen or lymph node cells, obtained before intestinal transplant. The CDR3 here is CAWSPLGLSTNEKLFF. DNA of the CDR3: TGTGCCTGGAGCCCCTTGGGACTTTCAACTAATGAAAAACTGTTTTTT.